The 11 T cell receptor beta chains below come from one sample, sequenced in a study of T cell repertoires in cytomegalovirus infection. TCRdb fed the reads into MiXCR, producing one record per CDR3 protein. The table has 50,000 or so distinct CDR3 sequences, more than 20% seen once. These TCRs are of unknown antigen specificity. Sequencing was carried out using PBMCs, sequenced either directly or after in vitro stimulation (not recorded which). The source of these receptors is a human donor in good health (CMV status not recorded). Some clones in this sample may be carry-over from other donors' samples.

This clonotype was seen repeatedly, ten times or more. This chain links TRBV6-6 with TRBJ2-5; no clear D gene. The CDR3 totals 12 residues. CDR1 is MNHNY, CDR2 SVGAGI, per germline (reference sequence). Trimming removed 2 bases at V and 3 bases at J, with 4 bases between. The CDR3, as DNA: TGTGCCAGCAGTTACGCGAAAGAGACCCAGTACTTC. It is translated as CASSYAKETQYF.

This clonotype was seen ten or more times. This chain uses TRBV25-1 with TRBJ2-5; 7 bases are shared with TRBD1. CDR1 is MGHDK and CDR2 is SYGVNS in the germline V gene. Unmatched junction bases numbered 7, after V lost 10 bases and J lost 2 bases. The CDR3 runs to 13 residues. The CDR3 DNA reads TGTGCCAAACCCACAGGGGATCAAGAGACCCAGTACTTC. It encodes CAKPTGDQETQYF.

This clonotype was found a few times. This chain connects TRBV7-9 to TRBJ2-6; 7 bases are shared with TRBD1. The trim removed 3 bases at V and 10 bases at J, leaving 9 bases unmatched. Germline V gene lookup returns CDR1 SEHNR and CDR2 FQNEAQ (reference sequence). The CDR3 covers 15 residues. The CDR3 DNA reads TGTGCCAGCAGCTTGTCCTACAGGGGCCTAAACGTCCTGACTTTC. Translation: CASSLSYRGLNVLTF.

This clonotype was counted a few times. The gene calls are TRBV12-3 or TRBV12-4 and TRBJ2-7; 11 bases match TRBD2. The V segment lost 6 bases and the J segment 2 bases; nucleotides outside the gene matches: 6. The CDR3 totals 15 residues. The CDR3 loop reads CASSLSSGRPYEQYF. The DNA for the CDR3 is TGTGCCAGCAGCCTGTCTAGCGGGAGGCCCTACGAGCAGTACTTC.

This clonotype came up many times. The chain combines TRBV7-8 with TRBJ2-1; TRBD2 matches 7 bases. The CDR3 consists of 16 residues. Germline CDR1 is SGHVS and CDR2 is FQNEAQ. V trimming: 3 bases; J trimming: 7 bases; junction bases outside the gene matches: 12. CDR3 protein: CASSLGGRGGVNEQFF. The CDR3 bases are TGTGCCAGCAGCTTGGGGGGTAGGGGAGGGGTAAATGAGCAGTTCTTC. Supplemented by reference TRBV7-8 and TRBJ2-1, the full variable domain reads GAGVSQSPRYKVAKRGQDVALRCDPISGHVSLFWYQQALGQGPEFLTYFQNEAQLDKSGLPSDRFFAERPEGSVSTLKIQRTQQEDSAVYLCASSLGGRGGVNEQFFGPGTRLTVL.

This clonotype has a handful of counts. This chain connects TRBV15 to TRBJ2-7; D is undetermined. This CDR3 contains 16 residues. Trimming cost V 5 bases and J 2 bases, with 19 bases left between them. CDR1 LNHNV and CDR2 YYDKDF come from the germline V gene (reference sequence). The CDR3 DNA reads as TGTGCCACCAGCCCCCCGGCTGTGGGTAGTGCCTACGAGCAGTACTTC. It yields the protein CATSPPAVGSAYEQYF.

This clonotype was found many times. The chain uses TRBV15 and TRBJ2-3; D is possibly TRBD2 (5 bases). Trimming removed 5 bases at V and 2 bases at J, with 14 bases between. This CDR3 comprises 15 residues. Germline CDR1 LNHNV, CDR2 YYDKDF (reference sequence). DNA of the CDR3: TGTGCCACCAGCCCCCAGCTGCGGGCCACAGATACGCAGTATTTT. Translated, it gives CATSPQLRATDTQYF.

This clonotype was detected only a few times. The V gene is TRBV5-5, the J gene TRBJ2-1; D might be TRBD1 (6 bases). Per germline, CDR1 SGHKS and CDR2 YYEKEE (reference sequence). V was pared by 4 bases and J by 7 bases, with 24 bases between. The CDR3 is 17 residues long. CDR3 bases: TGTGCCAGCAGCCGCCTTGCGACAGGTTGGTCGGAAAATGAGCAGTTCTTC. Amino acid sequence: CASSRLATGWSENEQFF.

In this sample, this clonotype turned up many times. The V and J genes are TRBV7-9 and TRBJ2-7, with D tentatively TRBD1 (5 bases). V gave up 5 bases and J gave up 4 bases, with 9 bases separating them. The V gene's germline CDR1 is SEHNR and CDR2 FQNEAQ (reference sequence). The CDR3 runs to 12 residues. The CDR3 coding sequence is TGTGCCAGCAGCGAGACAGATTACGAGCAGTACTTC. Its translation is CASSETDYEQYF.

The chain links TRBV4-3 to TRBJ2-7; 9 nucleotides agree with TRBD2. Germline lookup yields CDR1 LGHNA and CDR2 YSLEER. The CDR3 totals 15 residues. Trimming at V came to 4 bases and at J to 1 base, leaving 5 bases not matched to a gene. CDR3 amino acids: CASSPGLARSYEQYF. CDR3 sequence (DNA): TGCGCCAGCAGCCCCGGACTAGCGAGATCCTACGAGCAGTACTTC.

This clonotype showed up many times. V usage is TRBV7-8 and J usage is TRBJ2-1; the match to TRBD2 covers 8 bases. CDR1 SGHVS and CDR2 FQNEAQ come from the germline V gene. The length of the CDR3 is 15 residues. After removal of 1 base from V and 7 bases from J, the junction contained 6 bases not matched to a gene. The CDR3 loop is CASSLGTSLQNEQFF. Written as DNA, the CDR3 is TGTGCCAGCAGCTTAGGGACTAGCCTGCAGAATGAGCAGTTCTTC.